The 23 T cell receptor beta chains reported below all come from one sample, sequenced in a study of cytomegalovirus exposure and HLA in healthy donors (TCRdb year 2017). Library preparation employed the immunoSEQ multiplex PCR assay. A mixture of 60 forward primers for TCR Vbeta segments and 13 reverse primers for TCR Jbeta segments was used in the multiplex PCR. TCRdb's version of the immuneACCESS table is confined to in-frame rearrangements and falls short of the full clone set. An unresolved V gene accounts for under half of the shortfall where checked; the remainder is of unknown origin. The sample table records 130,000 to 150,000 clones; around 10% of these occur just once. The leading ten clones occupy less than 2% of the sample. Sequenced input: PBMCs. These TCRs come from a male donor in good health and CMV-seronegative.

The chain employs TRBV6-1 and TRBJ2-1, with 13 bases aligning to TRBD2. Germline V gives CDR1 MNHNS, CDR2 SASEGT. CDR3 length: 15 amino acids. J lost 7 bases, V lost 6 bases, and 6 bases had no gene match. DNA of the CDR3: TGTGCCAGCAGGCCGGGACTAGCGGGGTCTAATGAGCAGTTCTTC. This translates into CASRPGLAGSNEQFF.

The rearrangement links TRBV5-6 to TRBJ2-5, with D unclear. Germline V gene data show CDR1 as SGHDT and CDR2 as YYEEEE. The CDR3 extends over 14 amino acids. The ends were cut back, 3 bases at V and 1 base at J, with 10 bases in the middle. The CDR3 reads CASSSYVLQETQYF. CDR3 nucleotides: TGTGCCAGCAGCTCCTACGTCCTCCAAGAGACCCAGTACTTC.

This clone was seen a handful of times. The rearrangement joins TRBV28 to TRBJ2-1, with D perhaps TRBD1 (5 bases). Germline CDR1 reads MDHEN; CDR2 reads SYDVKM. The V end was cut by 6 bases, the J end by 6 bases, with 15 bases between. The CDR3 contains 14 residues. The CDR3 DNA sequence: TGTGCCAGCAGAGAACCCGGCAGGGTCAATGAGCAGTTCTTC. Translation: CASREPGRVNEQFF.

The CDR3, as DNA: TGTGCCAGCAGCCCAGAAGCGTCTGGGGCCAACGTCCTGACTTTC. Residues: CASSPEASGANVLTF. The chain joins TRBV28 to TRBJ2-6; D gene uncertain. Looked up from germline, CDR1 is MDHEN and CDR2 is SYDVKM. The germline V and J ends were trimmed by 6 bases and 1 base, with 10 bases remaining between them. The CDR3 sequence is 15 residues long.

This clone showed up just a few times. DNA of the CDR3: TGTGCCACCCGACCCGGGCTAGCGGCCACAGATACGCAGTATTTT. Protein: CATRPGLAATDTQYF. The J gene is TRBJ2-3, the V gene TRBV7-2; TRBD2 agrees at 7 bases. The V and J ends lost 10 bases and 2 bases, in that order; junction bases with no gene match: 12. Germline CDR1 reads SGHTA; CDR2 reads FQGNSA. This CDR3 has 15 residues. The entire variable domain, with the rest obtained from reference TRBV7-2 and TRBJ2-3, is as follows: GAGVSQSPSNKVTEKGKDVELRCDPISGHTALYWYRQSLGQGLEFLIYFQGNSAPDKSGLPSDRFSAERTGGSVSTLTIQRTQQEDSAVYLCATRPGLAATDTQYFGPGTRLTVL.

This clone has more than one count but fewer than ten. The chain combines TRBV21-1 with TRBJ2-7; the table's D call, TRBD1, has no DNA check behind it. TRBV21-1 is recorded as a pseudogene. The CDR3 spans 14 residues. The CDR3 sequence: CASSGRTAFYEQYF. The CDR3 DNA reads TGTGCCAGCAGCGGCCGGACAGCCTTTTACGAGCAGTACTTC.

The chain carries TRBV19 and TRBJ1-2, with 7 bases that match TRBD1. Germline-derived CDR1 and CDR2 are LNHDA and SQIVND (reference sequence). CDR3 size: 12 residues. With V trimmed by 11 bases and J by 1 base, 4 bases remained unmatched. CDR3 DNA sequence: TGTGCCGGGCGGGACAGTAACTATGGCTACACCTTC. It codes for CAGRDSNYGYTF. Full variable domain (outside the CDR3, taken from reference TRBV19 and TRBJ1-2): DGGITQSPKYLFRKEGQNVTLSCEQNLNHDAMYWYRQDPGQGLRLIYYSQIVNDFQKGDIAEGYSVSREKKESFPLTVTSAQKNPTAFYLCAGRDSNYGYTFGSGTRLTVV.

This clone has only a few counts. This rearrangement joins TRBV6-5 to TRBJ2-7, with D tentatively TRBD1 (6 bases). Trimming pared 5 bases from V and 7 bases from J, leaving 15 bases between. Germline V CDR1 and CDR2: MNHEY, SVGAGI. This CDR3 has 13 residues. The CDR3 loop reads CASSPPGAGEQYF. The DNA for the CDR3 is TGTGCCAGCAGTCCTCCAGGGGCCGGGGAGCAGTACTTC.

The chain uses TRBV4-3 and TRBJ2-5; a possible D gene is TRBD1 (6 bases). This CDR3 has 15 residues. Trimming took 0 bases from V and 1 from J, leaving 9 bases between them. Germline CDR1 and CDR2: LGHNA and YSLEER. Here the CDR3 reads CASSQDPRGQETQYF. CDR3 in DNA: TGCGCCAGCAGCCAAGATCCCAGGGGCCAAGAGACCCAGTACTTC.

This clone has just a few counts. The CDR3 is CASSYSSSFRGEQYF. The CDR3 nucleotides read TGTGCCAGCAGTTACTCCAGCAGCTTTAGGGGGGAGCAGTACTTC. The chain recombines TRBV6-5 with TRBJ2-7; perhaps TRBD1 as D (6 bases). Germline lookup yields CDR1 MNHEY and CDR2 SVGAGI. CDR3 length: 15 amino acids. The V gene lost 0 bases and the J gene lost 7 bases, with 16 bases spanning the gap.

The table lists this clone with a few counts. The gene calls are TRBV4-1 and TRBJ2-5, with TRBD2 identical over 12 bases. Germline V gene sequence: CDR1 MGHRA, CDR2 YSYEKL. Germline trimming cut 1 base from V and 5 bases from J; bases unmatched to any gene: 5. This CDR3 has 16 residues. CDR3 loop: CASSQVRLAGVETQYF. The CDR3 coding sequence is TGCGCCAGCAGCCAAGTGCGACTAGCGGGAGTGGAGACCCAGTACTTC.

The V gene is TRBV2, the J gene TRBJ1-5, with 7 bases identical to TRBD1. This CDR3 region has 11 residues. Trimming cost V 10 bases and J 9 bases; bases outside gene matches: 6. The germline CDR1 and CDR2 sequences are SNHLY and FYNNEI. CDR3: CATQGGGPQHF. The CDR3 nucleotides read TGTGCCACCCAAGGGGGCGGGCCCCAGCATTTT.

The chain links TRBV7-2 to TRBJ2-3; 12 bases are a match to TRBD2. This CDR3 has 18 residues. V shed 1 base and J 1 base; nucleotides not matched to a gene: 6. Germline V gene sequence: CDR1 SGHTA, CDR2 FQGNSA. The CDR3 protein is CASSLVLAGGLGTDTQYF. CDR3 DNA sequence: TGTGCCAGCAGCTTAGTCCTAGCGGGGGGGCTCGGCACAGATACGCAGTATTTT.

There are a few counts of this clone. J is TRBJ2-7 and V is TRBV5-1; 10 positions agree with TRBD2. The germline gives CDR1 SGHRS, CDR2 YFSETQ. V trimming: 4 bases; J trimming: 3 bases; junction bases outside the gene matches: 7. The CDR3 length is 15 residues. The CDR3 loop reads CASSLGTSVDYEQYF. In DNA, the CDR3 is TGCGCCAGCAGCCTTGGGACTAGCGTGGACTACGAGCAGTACTTC. Variable domain in full (rest from reference TRBV5-1 and TRBJ2-7): KAGVTQTPRYLIKTRGQQVTLSCSPISGHRSVSWYQQTPGQGLQFLFEYFSETQRNKGNFPGRFSGRQFSNSRSEMNVSTLELGDSALYLCASSLGTSVDYEQYFGPGTRLTVT.

The rearrangement uses TRBV10-1 and TRBJ2-5, with D possibly matching TRBD1 (6 bases). Germline CDR1 reads WNHNN; CDR2 reads SYGVQD (reference sequence). The CDR3 runs 10 residues. Trimming took off 5 bases at V and 14 bases at J, with 12 bases between the two ends. The CDR3 region has the DNA TGCGCCAGCAGTCCGGGACAATTCTACTTC. This gives the protein CASSPGQFYF.

This clone showed up just a few times. V is TRBV6-1 and J is TRBJ1-6, with TRBD1 identical over 8 bases. The CDR3 is made up of 15 amino acids. V gave up 6 bases and J gave up 5 bases; unmatched junction bases: 6. CDR1 MNHNS and CDR2 SASEGT come from the germline V gene. Here the CDR3 reads CASRPLTGDNSPLHF. The CDR3 DNA is TGTGCCAGCAGACCCTTGACAGGGGATAATTCACCCCTCCACTTT.

This clone was counted between two and nine times. This chain links TRBV5-4 with TRBJ2-5; possible D gene TRBD1, 6 bases. Germline V gene sequence: CDR1 SGHNT, CDR2 YYREEE (reference sequence). The germline V and J ends were trimmed by 6 bases and 1 base, with 13 bases remaining between them. This CDR3 region has 14 residues. CDR3 protein: CASTNRDAQETQYF. The CDR3 DNA sequence: TGTGCCAGCACCAACAGGGACGCCCAAGAGACCCAGTACTTC.

This clone was seen only a few times. The chain carries TRBV7-2 and TRBJ2-2; 7 positions match TRBD2. V lost 3 bases and J lost 5; bases outside the gene matches: 6. This CDR3 comprises 15 residues. Germline CDR1 is SGHTA and CDR2 is FQGNSA. In nucleotides, the CDR3 is TGTGCCAGCAGCTTGGGGAGGGGCCGAACCGGGGAGCTGTTTTTT. Translation: CASSLGRGRTGELFF.

This clone was counted between two and nine times. The rearrangement joins TRBV5-1 to TRBJ2-5, with 11 bases identical to TRBD2. This CDR3 spans 15 amino acids. Trimming removed 3 bases from V and 5 bases from J; junction bases left unmatched: 6. CDR1 SGHRS and CDR2 YFSETQ come from the germline V gene. Here the CDR3 reads CASSSLAGGQETQYF. As DNA, the CDR3 is TGCGCCAGCAGCTCCTTAGCGGGGGGGCAGGAGACCCAGTACTTC.

V is TRBV4-1 and J is TRBJ2-6; D unclear. V dropped 4 bases and J dropped 1 base, with 5 bases sitting between them. There are 14 residues in the CDR3. Germline V gene sequence: CDR1 MGHRA, CDR2 YSYEKL. CDR3 sequence (DNA): TGCGCCAGCAGCCCCCTTTCTGGGGCCAACGTCCTGACTTTC. It specifies CASSPLSGANVLTF.

V gene TRBV6-5 combines with J gene TRBJ2-3; 9 bases line up with TRBD2. Germline loops: CDR1 MNHEY, CDR2 SVGAGI. The CDR3 totals 15 residues. With V trimmed by 5 bases and J by 5 bases, 8 bases remained unmatched. The CDR3 DNA follows: TGTGCCAGCAGTCCCGCGGGGGGGCTTGGAGATACGCAGTATTTT. Its protein is CASSPAGGLGDTQYF.

This chain uses TRBV11-2 with TRBJ2-7; 9 bases fit TRBD1. V gave up 5 bases and J gave up 0 bases; unmatched junction bases: 8. This CDR3 has 16 amino acids. Looked up from germline, CDR1 is SGHAT and CDR2 is FQNNGV. CDR3 nucleotide sequence: TGTGCCAGCAGCCCCCTAGGGACAGGGAGCTCCTACGAGCAGTACTTC. Protein sequence: CASSPLGTGSSYEQYF. Using reference TRBV11-2 and TRBJ2-7 for the parts outside the CDR3, the full variable domain is EAGVAQSPRYKIIEKRQSVAFWCNPISGHATLYWYQQILGQGPKLLIQFQNNGVVDDSQLPKDRFSAERLKGVDSTLKIQPAKLEDSAVYLCASSPLGTGSSYEQYFGPGTRLTVT.

A few counts support this clone. This chain links TRBV7-2 with TRBJ2-7; D possibly corresponds to TRBD2 (5 bases). This CDR3 contains 15 residues. The V gene lost 1 base and the J gene lost 3 bases, with 13 bases spanning the gap. CDR1 is SGHTA and CDR2 is FQGNSA in the germline V gene. The CDR3 nucleotides are TGTGCCAGCAGCTTAGTATCAGCGGTGAACTACGAGCAGTACTTC. This encodes CASSLVSAVNYEQYF.